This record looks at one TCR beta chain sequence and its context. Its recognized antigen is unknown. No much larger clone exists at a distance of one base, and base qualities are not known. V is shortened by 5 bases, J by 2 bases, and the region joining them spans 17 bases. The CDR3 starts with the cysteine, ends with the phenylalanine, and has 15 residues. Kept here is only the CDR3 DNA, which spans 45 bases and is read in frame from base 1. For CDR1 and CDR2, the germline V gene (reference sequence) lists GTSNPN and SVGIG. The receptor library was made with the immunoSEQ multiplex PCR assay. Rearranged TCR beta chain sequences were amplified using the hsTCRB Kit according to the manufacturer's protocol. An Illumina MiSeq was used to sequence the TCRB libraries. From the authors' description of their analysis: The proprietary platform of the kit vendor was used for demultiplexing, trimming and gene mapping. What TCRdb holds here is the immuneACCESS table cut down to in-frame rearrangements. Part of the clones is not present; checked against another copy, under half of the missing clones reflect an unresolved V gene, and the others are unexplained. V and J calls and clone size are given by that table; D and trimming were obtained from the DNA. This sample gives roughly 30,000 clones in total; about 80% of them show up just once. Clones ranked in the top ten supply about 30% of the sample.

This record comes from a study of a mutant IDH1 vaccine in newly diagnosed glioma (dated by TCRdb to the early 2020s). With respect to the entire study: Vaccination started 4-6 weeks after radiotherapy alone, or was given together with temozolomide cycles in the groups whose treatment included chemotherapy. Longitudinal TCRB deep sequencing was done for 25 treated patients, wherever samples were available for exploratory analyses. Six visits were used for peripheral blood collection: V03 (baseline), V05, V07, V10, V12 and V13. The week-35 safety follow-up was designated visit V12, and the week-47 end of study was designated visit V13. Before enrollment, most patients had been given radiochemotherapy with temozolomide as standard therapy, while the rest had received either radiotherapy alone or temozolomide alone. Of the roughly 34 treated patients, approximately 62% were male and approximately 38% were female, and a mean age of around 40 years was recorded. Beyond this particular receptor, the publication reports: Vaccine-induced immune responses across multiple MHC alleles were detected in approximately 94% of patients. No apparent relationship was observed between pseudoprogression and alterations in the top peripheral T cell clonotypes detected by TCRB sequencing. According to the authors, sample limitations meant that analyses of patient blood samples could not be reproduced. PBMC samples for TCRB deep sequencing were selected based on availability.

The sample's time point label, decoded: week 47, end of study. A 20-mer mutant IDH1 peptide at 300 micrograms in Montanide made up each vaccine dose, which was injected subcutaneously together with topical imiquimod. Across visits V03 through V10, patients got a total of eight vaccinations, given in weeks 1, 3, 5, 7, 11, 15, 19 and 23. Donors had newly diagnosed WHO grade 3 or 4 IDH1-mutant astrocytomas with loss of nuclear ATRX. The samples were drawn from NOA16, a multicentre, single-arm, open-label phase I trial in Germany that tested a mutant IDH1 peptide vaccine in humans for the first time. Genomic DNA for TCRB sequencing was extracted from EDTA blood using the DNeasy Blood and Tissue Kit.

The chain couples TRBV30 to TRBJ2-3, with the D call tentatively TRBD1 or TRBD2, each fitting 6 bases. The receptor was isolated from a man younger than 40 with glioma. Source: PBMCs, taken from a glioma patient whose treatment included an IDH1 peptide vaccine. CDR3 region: CAWGKGGGDTDTQYF. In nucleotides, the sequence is TGTGCCTGGGGGAAAGGAGGGGGTGACACAGATACGCAGTATTTT.